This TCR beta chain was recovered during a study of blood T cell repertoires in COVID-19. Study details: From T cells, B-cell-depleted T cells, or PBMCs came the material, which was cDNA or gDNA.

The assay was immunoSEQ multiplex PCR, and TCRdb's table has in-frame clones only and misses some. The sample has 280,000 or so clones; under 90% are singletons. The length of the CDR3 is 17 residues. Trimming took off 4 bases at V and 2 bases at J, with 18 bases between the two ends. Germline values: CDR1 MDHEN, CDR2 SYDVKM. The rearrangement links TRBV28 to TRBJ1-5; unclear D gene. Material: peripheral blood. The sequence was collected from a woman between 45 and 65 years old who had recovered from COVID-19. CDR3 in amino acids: CASSSEVLPGGNQPQHF. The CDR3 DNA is TGTGCCAGCAGTTCGGAGGTTCTCCCCGGGGGCAATCAGCCCCAGCATTTT.